Following are 32 T cell receptor beta chains from one sample sequenced in a study of CD8 T cells in Susac syndrome. It was with random hexamers that roughly 0.45 to 1 ug RNA was reverse transcribed. From the immunoSEQ multiplex PCR reads, TCRdb called clonotypes with MiXCR, one entry per CDR3 protein. The sample holds over 150,000 distinct CDR3 sequences, about 96% seen once. The sequenced sample consisted of CD4+ T cells from PBMCs. The source is a human donor with Susac syndrome.

The V and J genes are TRBV6-5 and TRBJ1-1; the D gene is possibly TRBD1 (5 bases). The length of the CDR3 is 12 residues. The germline gives CDR1 MNHEY, CDR2 SVGAGI. Deletions cut 6 bases from V and 3 bases from J, with 8 bases between. CDR3 sequence reads: CASREGDTEAFF. The CDR3 DNA is TGTGCCAGCAGGGAAGGGGACACTGAAGCTTTCTTT.

The chain has TRBV5-4 and TRBJ2-7; 7 bases match TRBD2. V trimming: 4 bases; J trimming: 2 bases; junction bases outside the gene matches: 6. The CDR3 has 14 amino acids. CDR1 is SGHNT, CDR2 YYREEE, per germline (reference sequence). The chain's CDR3 is CASSTASGTYEQYF. CDR3 bases: TGTGCCAGCAGCACAGCTAGCGGAACCTACGAGCAGTACTTC. The full variable domain, with the rest looked up from reference TRBV5-4 and TRBJ2-7, is ETGVTQSPTHLIKTRGQQVTLRCSSQSGHNTVSWYQQALGQGPQFIFQYYREEENGRGNFPPRFSGLQFPNYSSELNVNALELDDSALYLCASSTASGTYEQYFGPGTRLTVT.

In its sample, this clonotype was seen once. The chain joins TRBV28 to TRBJ1-5, with a tentative D call TRBD1 (5 bases). The germline gives CDR1 MDHEN, CDR2 SYDVKM. This CDR3 has 13 residues. The CDR3 protein is CTCGQEGNQPQHF. CDR3 in DNA: TGTACCTGCGGACAAGAGGGCAATCAGCCCCAGCATTTT. The variable domain in full, with the rest retrieved from reference TRBV28 and TRBJ1-5, is DVKVTQSSRYLVKRTGEKVFLECVQDMDHENMFWYRQDPGLGLRLIYFSYDVKMKEKGDIPEGYSVSREKKERFSLILESASTNQTSMYLCTCGQEGNQPQHFGDGTRLSIL.

The chain joins TRBV2 to TRBJ1-5, with 9 nucleotides matching TRBD1. This CDR3 region has 17 residues. The germline V gene encodes CDR1 SNHLY and CDR2 FYNNEI. V shed 7 bases, J shed 5 bases, and the junction held 15 bases outside the gene matches. CDR3 sequence: CASKGGTGTSRHQPQHF. CDR3 DNA sequence: TGTGCCAGCAAAGGGGGGACAGGGACCTCTCGGCATCAGCCCCAGCATTTT.

The genes are TRBV2 and TRBJ2-2; D unresolved. V was shortened by 7 bases and J by 1 base, with 13 bases between the two germline ends. Germline V CDR1 and CDR2: SNHLY, FYNNEI. This CDR3 is 15 amino acids long. The CDR3 DNA reads as TGTGCCAGCATATTGGACGGCTTGAACACCGGGGAGCTGTTTTTT. The encoded protein is CASILDGLNTGELFF. Full variable domain (missing parts from reference TRBV2 and TRBJ2-2): EPEVTQTPSHQVTQMGQEVILRCVPISNHLYFYWYRQILGQKVEFLVSFYNNEISEKSEIFDDQFSVERPDGSNFTLKIRSTKLEDSAMYFCASILDGLNTGELFFGEGSRLTVL.

J is TRBJ1-5 and V is TRBV12-3 or TRBV12-4, with no clear D. The CDR3 spans 13 residues. Trimming removed 0 bases at V and 7 bases at J, with 7 bases between. For the CDR3, the DNA is TGTGCCAGCAGTTTAGCCCTCAGGCAGCCCCAGCATTTT. Translating it yields CASSLALRQPQHF.

The chain joins TRBV20-1 to TRBJ2-2, with 9 bases that match TRBD2. This CDR3 contains 15 residues. Germline trimming cut 5 bases from V and 4 bases from J; bases unmatched to any gene: 8. Germline loops: CDR1 DFQATT, CDR2 SNEGSKA (reference sequence). The CDR3 DNA reads as TGCAGTGCTCCGCTAGCGGGGCAGGGCACCGGGGAGCTGTTTTTT. It specifies CSAPLAGQGTGELFF.

This chain joins TRBV28 and TRBJ1-2, with TRBD1 identical over 9 bases. This CDR3 contains 16 residues. From germline, CDR1 is MDHEN and CDR2 SYDVKM. Germline trimming cut 6 bases from V and 3 bases from J; bases unmatched to any gene: 11. The CDR3 loop is CASSSGTGTIYYGYTF. CDR3 sequence (DNA): TGTGCCAGCAGCTCAGGGACAGGGACGATTTACTATGGCTACACCTTC.

This rearrangement joins TRBV5-1 to TRBJ2-5; 7 positions agree with TRBD2. CDR1 SGHRS and CDR2 YFSETQ come from the germline V gene. V gave up 4 bases and J gave up 4 bases; unmatched junction bases: 7. This CDR3 comprises 14 residues. The CDR3 coding sequence is TGCGCCAGCAGCAGTACCTCGGGAGGAGAGACCCAGTACTTC. Translated, it gives CASSSTSGGETQYF.

The chain carries TRBV29-1 and TRBJ2-3; 7 nucleotides align to TRBD2. The CDR3 spans 15 residues. CDR1 SQVTM and CDR2 ANQGSEA come from the germline V gene. V shed 7 bases, J shed 2 bases, and the junction held 12 bases outside the gene matches. CDR3: CSATPPSGYTDTQYF. Here the CDR3 DNA reads TGCAGCGCCACTCCCCCTAGCGGTTACACAGATACGCAGTATTTT.

This clonotype was seen once. The V and J genes are TRBV20-1 and TRBJ1-4; 7 bases are a match to TRBD1. The CDR3 has 13 amino acids. J gave up 3 bases and V 5 bases, and 3 bases lay outside the gene matches. Germline V gives CDR1 DFQATT, CDR2 SNEGSKA (reference sequence). This CDR3 is CSAATGANEKLFF. The DNA for the CDR3 is TGCAGTGCTGCAACAGGGGCTAATGAAAAACTGTTTTTT.

The chain is built from TRBV3-1 and TRBJ2-2, with D perhaps matching TRBD1 (5 bases). Trimming stripped 5 bases from V and 7 bases from J, with 14 bases between. The CDR3 has 14 amino acids. Germline V gene data show CDR1 as LGHDT and CDR2 as YNNKEL (reference sequence). CDR3 sequence reads: CASSGRVPIGELFF. Written as DNA, the CDR3 is TGTGCCAGCAGCGGCAGGGTGCCGATCGGGGAGCTGTTTTTT.

This chain joins TRBV4-1 and TRBJ2-1; 9 nucleotides align to TRBD2. The CDR3 length is 16 residues. The ends lost 0 bases at V and 4 bases at J; junction bases unmatched: 4. Germline CDR1 reads MGHRA; CDR2 reads YSYEKL. The CDR3 protein is CASSQEVAGAYNEQFF. CDR3 coding DNA: TGCGCCAGCAGCCAAGAGGTAGCGGGAGCATACAATGAGCAGTTCTTC.

The V gene is TRBV2, the J gene TRBJ2-3, with D perhaps TRBD2 (6 bases). CDR1 is SNHLY, CDR2 FYNNEI, per germline. The CDR3 is made up of 15 amino acids. Trimming shortened V by 6 bases and J by 2 bases, and 15 bases separated the two germline ends. Written as DNA, the CDR3 is TGTGCCAGCAGGTGGAATAGCGGAAACACAGATACGCAGTATTTT. Translated: CASRWNSGNTDTQYF.

The V and J genes are TRBV14 and TRBJ2-7; 12 nucleotides match TRBD2. The CDR3 has 15 residues. In germline, CDR1 is SGHDN, CDR2 FVKESK. V gave up 4 bases and J gave up 2 bases; unmatched junction bases: 3. This chain's CDR3 is CASSLLAGGPYEQYF. The CDR3 bases are TGTGCCAGCAGCCTACTAGCGGGAGGCCCCTACGAGCAGTACTTC.

The chain employs TRBV16 and TRBJ1-2, with 7 bases matching TRBD1. Germline V gene data show CDR1 as KGHSY and CDR2 as FQNENV. CDR3 length: 14 amino acids. The J segment lost 10 bases and the V segment lost 0 bases, leaving 8 bases of the junction unmatched. CDR3 in DNA: TGTGCCAGCAGCCAATCGGGCAGCGACAGGGCCTACACCTTC. Residues: CASSQSGSDRAYTF.

The CDR3 loop reads CASSHDGQIQETQYF. CDR3 DNA: TGTGCCAGCAGTCATGATGGGCAGATCCAAGAGACCCAGTACTTC. This sequence joins TRBV25-1 and TRBJ2-5; unclear D gene. The CDR3 consists of 15 residues. Germline V gene lookup returns CDR1 MGHDK and CDR2 SYGVNS. V dropped 5 bases and J dropped 1 base, with 14 bases sitting between them.

The rearrangement links TRBV20-1 to TRBJ2-1; D might be TRBD1 (5 bases). CDR3 length equals 13 residues. Germline V gene sequence: CDR1 DFQATT, CDR2 SNEGSKA (reference sequence). V lost 6 bases to trimming and J lost 9 bases, with 18 bases between them. CDR3 sequence (DNA): TGCAGTGCCCTGGGGCCCTTTTCGGCTGAGCAGTTCTTC. Protein product: CSALGPFSAEQFF.

V gene TRBV12-3 or TRBV12-4 combines with J gene TRBJ2-3, with 10 bases that match TRBD2. The CDR3 has 15 residues. J was trimmed by 7 bases and V by 6 bases; bases with no gene match: 10. The CDR3 loop reads CASRQNLAGDHTQYF. In nucleotides, the CDR3 is TGTGCCAGCAGACAAAACCTAGCGGGAGATCATACGCAGTATTTT.

The chain carries TRBV29-1 and TRBJ2-3; the D gene is possibly TRBD2 (6 bases). The CDR3 length is 12 residues. Trimming stripped 6 bases from V and 5 bases from J, with 12 bases between. The germline V gene encodes CDR1 SQVTM and CDR2 ANQGSEA. In DNA, the CDR3 is TGCAGCGTGCTAGCGATGGGAGATACGCAGTATTTT. Amino acid sequence: CSVLAMGDTQYF.

The gene calls are TRBV7-2 and TRBJ2-1; TRBD2 agrees at 11 bases. The CDR3 length is 14 residues. Germline V gene lookup returns CDR1 SGHTA and CDR2 FQGNSA. The V gene end was trimmed by 8 bases and the J gene end by 5 bases; junction bases not matched to a gene: 5. CDR3 sequence: CASGTSGSHNEQFF. Written as DNA, the CDR3 is TGTGCCAGCGGCACTAGCGGGAGCCACAATGAGCAGTTCTTC.

This rearrangement joins TRBV27 to TRBJ2-1; 9 bases align to TRBD1. The CDR3 is 16 amino acids. Germline-derived CDR1 and CDR2 are MNHEY and SMNVEV (reference sequence). Trimming removed 5 bases from V and 6 bases from J; junction bases left unmatched: 11. In DNA form, the CDR3 reads TGTGCCAGCAGTCCTGTTGGACAGGGGCGATCCAATGAGCAGTTCTTC. This translates into CASSPVGQGRSNEQFF.

The rearrangement links TRBV30 to TRBJ2-3; TRBD2 agrees at 9 bases. The ends lost 0 bases at V and 8 bases at J; junction bases unmatched: 6. CDR1 is GTSNPN and CDR2 is SVGIG in the germline V gene (reference sequence). This CDR3 is built from 14 residues. CDR3 region: CAWSVAGGHGTQYF. CDR3 DNA sequence: TGTGCCTGGAGTGTTGCGGGAGGGCACGGTACGCAGTATTTT. Full variable domain (rest looked up from reference TRBV30 and TRBJ2-3): SQTIHQWPATLVQPVGSPLSLECTVEGTSNPNLYWYRQAAGRGLQLLFYSVGIGQISSEVPQNLSASRPQDRQFILSSKKLLLSDSGFYLCAWSVAGGHGTQYFGPGTRLTVL.

The V call is TRBV29-1, the J call TRBJ2-5, with TRBD2 matching over 8 bases. Trimming removed 5 bases from V and 1 base from J; junction bases left unmatched: 6. CDR1 and CDR2 from the germline V gene are SQVTM and ANQGSEA. There are 14 residues in the CDR3. CDR3 bases: TGCAGCGTTACGAGAGGGACTAGCCAAGAGACCCAGTACTTC. It encodes CSVTRGTSQETQYF.

The chain carries TRBV15 and TRBJ2-4, with D possibly TRBD1 on 5 matching bases. V was trimmed by 0 bases and J by 8 bases, leaving 20 bases between them. CDR1 LNHNV and CDR2 YYDKDF come from the germline V gene (reference sequence). This CDR3 comprises 17 residues. CDR3 in amino acids: CATSREKARAGRDIQYF. The CDR3 DNA is TGTGCCACCAGCAGAGAAAAGGCTCGGGCAGGGCGAGACATTCAGTACTTC. The variable domain in full, completed from reference TRBV15 and TRBJ2-4, reads DAMVIQNPRYQVTQFGKPVTLSCSQTLNHNVMYWYQQKSSQAPKLLFHYYDKDFNNEADTPDNFQSRRPNTSFCFLDIRSPGLGDTAMYLCATSREKARAGRDIQYFGAGTRLSVL.

This chain links TRBV29-1 with TRBJ2-1, with unresolved D. V lost 3 bases and J lost 13, with 16 bases in between. The CDR3 length is 12 residues. CDR1 and CDR2 from the germline V gene are SQVTM and ANQGSEA. The CDR3 nucleotides read TGCAGCGTTGATCGGGCGGACGAAATCCAGTTCTTC. Its protein is CSVDRADEIQFF.

The rearrangement uses TRBV20-1 and TRBJ2-1, with TRBD2 matching 9 bases. The CDR3 sequence is 14 residues long. V lost 5 bases and J lost 0; bases outside the gene matches: 2. Per germline, CDR1 DFQATT and CDR2 SNEGSKA (reference sequence). CDR3 sequence: CSAPSGDSYNEQFF. The CDR3 DNA sequence: TGCAGTGCTCCTAGCGGGGACTCCTACAATGAGCAGTTCTTC.

This chain links TRBV20-1 with TRBJ2-1, with 9 nucleotides matching TRBD1. The germline CDR1 and CDR2 sequences are DFQATT and SNEGSKA (reference sequence). V gave up 6 bases and J gave up 8 bases; unmatched junction bases: 8. The CDR3 is 13 amino acids. The CDR3 DNA follows: TGCAGTGCGCCACAGGGGGCGAGGGATGAGCAGTTCTTC. Amino acids: CSAPQGARDEQFF.

This clonotype was seen only once. V gene TRBV29-1 combines with J gene TRBJ2-7; no clear D. This CDR3 spans 13 amino acids. Per the germline V gene, CDR1 is SQVTM and CDR2 is ANQGSEA. The V end was cut by 4 bases, the J end by 3 bases, with 13 bases between. Here the CDR3 reads CSVGVVSNYEQYF. CDR3 bases: TGCAGCGTTGGGGTAGTTTCTAACTACGAGCAGTACTTC.

The V call is TRBV10-3, the J call TRBJ2-7, with 8 bases lining up with TRBD1. In germline, CDR1 is ENHRY, CDR2 SYGVKD. V lost 0 bases to trimming and J lost 4 bases; unmatched junction nucleotides: 17. The CDR3 runs to 19 residues. This CDR3 reads CAISESLDVARTGTYEQYF. CDR3 nucleotides: TGTGCCATCAGTGAGTCTCTGGATGTCGCCCGGACAGGGACGTACGAGCAGTACTTC.

The rearrangement uses TRBV5-4 and TRBJ2-1; D could derive from TRBD1 or TRBD2 (5 bases each). In germline, CDR1 is SGHNT, CDR2 YYREEE (reference sequence). The CDR3 contains 16 residues. V lost 2 bases to trimming and J lost 2 bases, with 14 bases between them. The CDR3, as DNA: TGTGCCAGCAGCTTTGGGGGAGCGACTACCTACAATGAGCAGTTCTTC. This sequence encodes CASSFGGATTYNEQFF.

The chain joins TRBV7-2 to TRBJ1-6; no reliable D call. There are 13 residues in the CDR3. The germline V gene has CDR1 SGHTA and CDR2 FQGNSA. Between the trimmed V and J ends, which lost 2 bases and 7 bases, there was a span of 6 bases. CDR3 DNA sequence: TGTGCCAGCAGCTTAATGTGGAATTCACCCCTCCACTTT. It specifies CASSLMWNSPLHF.